The clone carrying this T cell receptor beta chain was seen more than once but under ten times. This specimen belongs to a study of CD8+ T cells in alopecia areata. Extracted RNA was reverse transcribed, and the resulting cDNA served as sequencing template. TCRdb's copy holds only in-frame clones and misses some; the assay was immunoSEQ multiplex PCR. The data show over 200,000 clones, around 62% seen once. Unmatched junction bases numbered 9, after V lost 1 base and J lost 0 bases. This CDR3 is built from 18 residues. The chain links TRBV23-1 to TRBJ1-3; 7 bases map to TRBD1. TRBV23-1 is recorded as an ORF, its role being uncertain. Specimen: CD4+ T cells sorted from blood, collected at week 0. The TCR was taken from a human donor with alopecia areata. CDR3 nucleotide sequence: TGCGCCAGCAGTCAATTGGACCAGGGACAGCACTCTGGAAACACCATATATTTT. Encoded protein: CASSQLDQGQHSGNTIYF.